The clone carrying this TCR beta chain was counted once. The data belong to a study of T cells after somatic rescue of genetic block. Assay used: immunoSEQ multiplex PCR; TCRdb lists only in-frame clones, some missing. The sample comprises 65,000 to 70,000 clones, 85% to 95% of which are singletons, and roughly 2.8% rests with the top ten. CDR3 length: 13 residues. Germline CDR1 KGHSH, CDR2 LQKENI. V was cut by 3 bases and J by 3 bases, with 9 bases left in between. Sequenced sample: peripheral blood mononuclear cells (PBMCs). This chain connects TRBV18 to TRBJ2-7; D is perhaps TRBD2 (5 bases). The receptor was derived from a man aged 40-49 years. CDR3 nucleotide sequence: TGTGCCAGCTCACCCCCGGGGAACTACGAGCAGTACTTC. Translated, it gives CASSPPGNYEQYF.